The clone carrying this T cell receptor beta chain was seen ten or more times. The sample originates from a study of human T cells and chemical hapten exposure. The length of the CDR3 is 14 residues. V lost 6 bases and J 2 bases, leaving 12 bases between the germline ends. Germline CDR1 reads MNHEY; CDR2 reads SVGAGI. A single record per CDR3 protein comes from TCRdb applying MiXCR to the RACE reads. The data contain 75,000 to 100,000 distinct CDR3 sequences, about 11% of them singletons. Time point of the sample: patch test 1, 2 weeks after DPC sensitization. Treatment of the sample: therapeutic diphenylcyclopropenone sensitization with weekly scalp DPC.

The sequenced sample was whole blood, obtained in connection with sensitization to the hapten diphenylcyclopropenone (DPC). The chain has TRBV6-5 and TRBJ2-3; a possible D gene is TRBD2 (6 bases). The clonotype comes from a woman aged 60-70 years with alopecia areata. Some clones in this sample may be carry-over from other donors' samples. CDR3 sequence: CASRPEGHTDTQYF. The CDR3 DNA reads as TGTGCCAGCAGGCCGGAGGGGCACACAGATACGCAGTATTTT.